This is a list of T cell receptor beta chains from one sample in a study of low-dose radiotherapy and immunotherapy resistance in tumors. In TCRdb, the reads were re-called with MiXCR into one record per CDR3 protein. The data contain approximately 70,000 distinct CDR3 sequences, 30% to 40% of them seen just once; the ten biggest clones take up around 10%. Source: PBMCs, taken before treatment. The receptors come from a female donor with ovarian cancer. Each CDR3 is given with its conserved first and last residue. The order of the fields is CDR3 length, D gene, clone size, V gene, J gene, CDR3 DNA, CDR3 protein. A D gene is named only where the DNA matches it firmly. Size tells how often a clone was seen (once, few, many) or the class of an expanded clone, and some rows leave it out.

15	.	many	TRBV27	TRBJ1-5	TGTGCCAGCAGCGAAGACGGGCCCGGCGGTCAGCCCCAGCATTTT	CASSEDGPGGQPQHF
16	TRBD2	.	TRBV6-2/TRBV6-3	TRBJ2-1	TGTGCCAGCAGGATAAGCGGGAGGGGTCGTTACAATGAGCAGTTCTTC	CASRISGRGRYNEQFF
17	.	many	TRBV7-2	TRBJ2-1	TGTGCCAGCAGCAAGAGATCCGGGGGGCCCTCCTACAATGAGCAGTTCTTC	CASSKRSGGPSYNEQFF
16	TRBD2	many	TRBV12-3/TRBV12-4	TRBJ2-1	TGTGCCAGCATCCTCCGGGGGGTAGCGGGACACAATGAGCAGTTCTTC	CASILRGVAGHNEQFF
14	TRBD1	many	TRBV20-1	TRBJ2-7	TGCAGTGCTAGGGATATAACAGGGGCCTACGAGCAGTACTTC	CSARDITGAYEQYF
14	.	.	TRBV6-2/TRBV6-3	TRBJ2-7	TGTGCCAGCAGTCCCGGGACGGCTTCCTACGAGCAGTACTTC	CASSPGTASYEQYF
14	.	.	TRBV18	TRBJ1-4	TGTGCCAGCTCACGCTCCGGGACACCTGAAAAACTGTTTTTT	CASSRSGTPEKLFF
16	TRBD1	many	TRBV13	TRBJ1-6	TGTGCCAGCAGCTTAGTCAACAGGGGGAAGGATTCACCCCTCCACTTT	CASSLVNRGKDSPLHF
13	TRBD1	.	TRBV28	TRBJ2-1	TGTGCCAGCAGGTGGACAGGGGCCAATGAGCAGTTCTTC	CASRWTGANEQFF
15	.	.	TRBV4-1	TRBJ2-2	.	CASSQGQSTGELFFF
15	.	.	TRBV6-2/TRBV6-3	TRBJ2-1	TGTGCCAGCAGTTCCCGGCCCAAGGGCGCCCATGAGCAGTTCTTC	CASSSRPKGAHEQFF
16	TRBD1	many	TRBV6-1	TRBJ2-5	TGTGCCAGCAGTGCCGGGACAGGCCATGATGGGGAGACCCAGTACTTC	CASSAGTGHDGETQYF
19	TRBD1	many	TRBV28	TRBJ1-5	TGTGCCAGCAGTTCCTACCTGGGACAGGGGGCGTTGGGCAATCAGCCCCAGCATTTT	CASSSYLGQGALGNQPQHF
13	.	many	TRBV28	TRBJ2-7	TGTGCCAGCAGTTTAAGGGGACCCTACGAGCAGTACTTC	CASSLRGPYEQYF
14	.	few	TRBV18	TRBJ1-1	TGTGCCAGCTCACCTCGGCAGGGCGGGACTGAAGCTTTCTTT	CASSPRQGGTEAFF
17	TRBD2	few	TRBV28	TRBJ2-3	TGTGCCAGCAGTCCTAGCGGGACTGGGGGTGGCACAGATACGCAGTATTTT	CASSPSGTGGGTDTQYF
14	.	many	TRBV5-1	TRBJ1-2	TGCGCCAGCAGCTTGGGATCAGGGGCGGATGGCTACACCTTC	CASSLGSGADGYTF
15	.	.	TRBV25-1	TRBJ2-1	TGTGCCAGCAGTATCGGGGACCTCATGGGGAATGAGCAGTTCTTC	CASSIGDLMGNEQFF
16	.	many	TRBV10-3	TRBJ2-2	TGTGCCATCAGTGACGGCGGAGGGTCTCACACCGGGGAGCTGTTTTTT	CAISDGGGSHTGELFF
12	.	many	TRBV12-3/TRBV12-4	TRBJ1-2	TGTGCCAGCAGGGAAGGGGGTCTTGGCTACACCTTC	CASREGGLGYTF
14	.	.	TRBV6-2/TRBV6-3	TRBJ2-2	.	CASSATSTGELFFF
15	TRBD1	.	TRBV5-5	TRBJ1-1	TGTGCCAGCAGCTTGGGGACAGGGGTCAACACTGAAGCTTTCTTT	CASSLGTGVNTEAFF
14	.	once	TRBV6-1	TRBJ2-1	TGTGTCTCGGAGGCGGCGAGCTCCTACAATGAGCAGTTCTTC	CVSEAASSYNEQFF
16	TRBD2	.	TRBV15	TRBJ2-2	TGTGCCACCAGCAGAGGAGGCGGGGGGAACACCGGGGAGCTGTTTTTT	CATSRGGGGNTGELFF
14	.	many	TRBV12-5	TRBJ2-5	TGTGCTAGTGGTACGGCCAGGGGAGGAGAGACCCAGTACTTC	CASGTARGGETQYF
14	.	.	TRBV19	TRBJ1-5	TGTGCCACGAGGGACACAACATACAATCAGCCCCAGCATTTT	CATRDTTYNQPQHF
18	TRBD2	many	TRBV4-1	TRBJ2-7	TGCGCCAGCAGCCCGTTCCATACCGGGACTAGCGGTACCTACGAGCAGTACTTC	CASSPFHTGTSGTYEQYF
15	TRBD1	.	TRBV16	TRBJ1-1	TGTGCCAGCAGCCCTCGGGCAGGGGGGGGGACTGAAGCTTTCTTT	CASSPRAGGGTEAFF
13	TRBD1	.	TRBV7-2	TRBJ2-7	TGTGCCAGCAGTCGGGACAGCGTGGGCGAGCAGTACTTC	CASSRDSVGEQYF
13	.	few	TRBV7-4	TRBJ2-7	TGTGCCAGCAGCTCTGTAAACTCCTACGAGCAGTACTTC	CASSSVNSYEQYF
13	.	many	TRBV5-1	TRBJ2-3	TGCGCCAGCAGCTTCTCGAACACAGATACGCAGTATTTT	CASSFSNTDTQYF
13	TRBD2	many	TRBV9	TRBJ2-3	TGTGCCAGCAGCAATAGCGGGGCAGATACGCAGTATTTT	CASSNSGADTQYF
16	TRBD2	many	TRBV11-3	TRBJ2-1	TGTGCCAGCAGCCCCCGACTAGCGGGCCCCTACAATGAGCAGTTCTTC	CASSPRLAGPYNEQFF
16	TRBD2	many	TRBV5-4	TRBJ2-5	TGTGCCAGCAGCCTATCAGCGGGGCGCCCCCAAGAGACCCAGTACTTC	CASSLSAGRPQETQYF
16	TRBD2	many	TRBV4-3	TRBJ2-1	TGCGCCAGCAGTCAACTCGGACTAGCGGGAGGGAATGAGCAGTTCTTC	CASSQLGLAGGNEQFF
18	.	.	TRBV20-1	TRBJ2-6	TGCAGTGCTAGAGCGAGAGACAGCACCACCTCTGGGGCCAACGTCCTGACTTTC	CSARARDSTTSGANVLTF
19	.	medium-sized	TRBV21-1	TRBJ2-1	TGTGCCAGCAGAGGCGGCGAGAGGCGTAAGAGGTGGTCCTACAATGAGCAGTTCTTC	CASRGGERRKRWSYNEQFF
12	TRBD2	many	TRBV5-5	TRBJ2-1	TGTGCCAGCAGCTCCATAGCGGGAGAGCAGTTCTTC	CASSSIAGEQFF
16	.	many	TRBV11-1	TRBJ1-4	TGTGCCAGCAGCTTCGACGTGGGCTTGGTGGGTGAAAAACTGTTTTTT	CASSFDVGLVGEKLFF
15	.	medium-sized	TRBV5-4	TRBJ2-5	TGTGCCAGCAGCATGCAACAGGGTCTCCAAGAGACCCAGTACTTC	CASSMQQGLQETQYF
16	TRBD2	.	TRBV24-1	TRBJ2-3	TGTGCCACCAGTGATTGGACTAGCAAGAGCACAGATACGCAGTATTTT	CATSDWTSKSTDTQYF
18	.	many	TRBV6-2/TRBV6-3	TRBJ2-7	TGTGCCAGCAGTTACCAACCAAGGGACTTCCGCAGCTCCTACGAGCAGTACTTC	CASSYQPRDFRSSYEQYF
13	.	many	TRBV5-4	TRBJ2-3	TGTGCCAGCAGCTCACAGGGAGTTGATACGCAGTATTTT	CASSSQGVDTQYF
14	.	many	TRBV12-3/TRBV12-4	TRBJ1-5	TGTGCCAGCAGCTTGACAGTGAACGGCCAGCCCCAGCATTTT	CASSLTVNGQPQHF
14	.	.	TRBV5-6	TRBJ1-2	TGTGCCAGCAGCTTATCGGGGGAAGTCTATGGCTACACCTTC	CASSLSGEVYGYTF
13	.	.	TRBV27	TRBJ1-2	TGTGCCAGCAGTTCGGACAGTTACTATGGCTACACCTTC	CASSSDSYYGYTF
13	.	many	TRBV7-2	TRBJ1-1	TGTGCCAGCAGGAGGGGAATGAACACTGAAGCTTTCTTT	CASRRGMNTEAFF
13	.	many	TRBV19	TRBJ1-4	TGTGCCAGTAGTATGTCGGCGAATGAAAAACTGTTTTTT	CASSMSANEKLFF